This TCR beta chain came from a study of shared clonotypes between healthy human individuals. Overall study context: The donor pool was made up of two women and three men aged 18 to 49. The plates for each donor numbered three CD4 naive, three CD4 memory, two CD8 naive and one CD8 memory.

Remarks on this clone: What it recognizes is unknown. In the same sample, other DNA sequences code for this CDR3.

Sequencing was performed with immunoSEQ multiplex PCR; in TCRdb, only in-frame clones are kept and a portion is missing. The sample holds over a million clones, around 95% seen once. Points from the study as a whole: Among donors, sharing of clonotypes was expected to be affected by sequencing depth.

V was pared by 6 bases and J by 1 base, with 13 bases between. CDR3 length: 15 amino acids. Germline V gene sequence: CDR1 MNHEY, CDR2 SVGAGI. The clonotype comes from a man under 40 in good health. The chain joins TRBV6-5 to TRBJ2-1; D is perhaps TRBD1 or TRBD2 (5 bases each). The source material was naive CD4+ T cells sorted from blood. Subset reported: CD45RA+ positively selected. The DNA of the CDR3 is TGTGCCAGCAGCACCACAGGCGGGTCCTACAATGAGCAGTTCTTC. This encodes CASSTTGGSYNEQFF.